What follows describes a single T cell receptor beta chain. Its specificity is not known. Compared with germline, one end of the junction differs, possibly owing to a read error. This sample was included in a study of T cells in Graves' hyperthyroidism and ophthalmopathy. Study-wide background: At the time of initial diagnosis and before any treatment, peripheral blood was collected.

Per the germline V gene, CDR1 is KGHSH and CDR2 is LQKENI. The CDR3 length is 15 residues. Reasons for excluding patients were uncontrolled infection, other autoimmune disease, pregnancy or lactation. Amplification yielded TCR beta CDR3 regions, with RNA transcripts as the source. Researchers ran a first-round RT-PCR on the TCR CDR3 using the HTBI primer set. TCRdb reprocessed the multiplex PCR reads via MiXCR and lists one record per CDR3 protein. The repertoire has fewer than 550,000 distinct CDR3 sequences, around 22% of them found once; the top ten carry about 11%. Findings and limits, study-wide: The authors' 13 V-J model separated ophthalmopathy from stable hyperthyroidism.

V gene TRBV18 combines with J gene TRBJ2-5; 7 bases are a match to TRBD2. The clonotype comes from a woman aged 30 to 39 with Graves' ophthalmopathy. Material for sequencing was blood. In DNA form, the CDR3 reads TGTGCCAGCTCACCACGAGCGGGGCCCCAGGAGACCCGGTACTTC. As protein: CASSPRAGPQETRYF.